This entry lists 10 T cell receptor beta chains sequenced from one sample in a study of CD4 T cells in relation to SARS-CoV-2 and coronaviruses. Sequencing used immunoSEQ multiplex PCR; TCRdb keeps in-frame clones, though not all of them. The table has about 59,000 clones, just over 85% seen once; the top ten hold more than 1.1%. Unexposed donor CD4+ T cells date from about 2011-2018, before the COVID-19 pandemic. The material sequenced was memory CD4+ T cells from PBMCs. These receptors all stem from a human donor in good health.

This clone was seen just once. The rearrangement links TRBV19 to TRBJ1-4; D is perhaps TRBD1 (5 bases). This CDR3 contains 15 residues. The V end lost 6 bases, the J end lost 2 bases, and 13 bases lay between the germline ends. Germline V gene data show CDR1 as LNHDA and CDR2 as SQIVND (reference sequence). The CDR3 spells CASSTPGRTNEKLFF. In DNA, the CDR3 is TGTGCCAGTAGCACACCGGGACGGACTAATGAAAAACTGTTTTTT.

Note on this clone: Other DNA sequences from this sample encode an identical CDR3 as well. The chain employs TRBV24-1 and TRBJ1-1; D is ambiguous. The CDR3 covers 12 residues. Trimming stripped 8 bases from V and 2 bases from J, with 8 bases between. Germline V gene sequence: CDR1 KGHDR, CDR2 SFDVKD. This chain's CDR3 is CATKGSNTEAFF. The CDR3 DNA reads as TGTGCCACCAAAGGCTCAAACACTGAAGCTTTCTTT.

The J gene is TRBJ2-5, the V gene TRBV6-4; maybe TRBD1 (6 bases). This CDR3 contains 13 residues. Germline V gives CDR1 MRHNA, CDR2 SNTAGT. Between the trimmed V and J ends, which lost 3 bases and 4 bases, there was a span of 9 bases. The CDR3 nucleotides are TGTGCCAGCAGTGAGGGACAAGGAGAGACCCAGTACTTC. This sequence encodes CASSEGQGETQYF.

The V gene is TRBV30, the J gene TRBJ1-5; 7 bases line up with TRBD1. J was trimmed by 9 bases and V by 5 bases; bases with no gene match: 10. The CDR3 contains 13 residues. Germline V gene sequence: CDR1 GTSNPN, CDR2 SVGIG (reference sequence). CDR3 bases: TGTGCCTGGGCCCGACAGGGTTCAACGCCCCAGCATTTT. It is translated as CAWARQGSTPQHF.

V and J are TRBV4-1 and TRBJ2-3; 14 nucleotides agree with TRBD2. CDR3 length equals 20 residues. The germline V gene has CDR1 MGHRA and CDR2 YSYEKL. V trimming: 3 bases; J trimming: 1 base; junction bases outside the gene matches: 12. The CDR3 protein is CASSHDPGLAGERGTDTQYF. The CDR3 bases are TGCGCCAGCAGCCATGATCCGGGACTAGCGGGAGAACGGGGCACAGATACGCAGTATTTT.

This chain uses TRBV5-5 with TRBJ1-5; 7 bases map to TRBD1. The V gene's germline CDR1 is SGHKS and CDR2 YYEKEE (reference sequence). Trimming at V came to 2 bases and at J to 3 bases, leaving 8 bases not matched to a gene. The CDR3 totals 16 residues. The CDR3 is CASSFGTEKNNQPQHF. The DNA for the CDR3 is TGTGCCAGCAGCTTTGGGACAGAAAAGAACAATCAGCCCCAGCATTTT.

The gene calls are TRBV18 and TRBJ1-5; D possibly corresponds to TRBD1 (5 bases). Germline CDR1 reads KGHSH; CDR2 reads LQKENI. Trimming removed 5 bases from V and 7 bases from J, with 15 bases in between. The CDR3 is 14 residues long. The CDR3 spells CASSTTLRGQPQHF. CDR3 sequence (DNA): TGTGCCAGCTCAACAACCCTACGGGGGCAGCCCCAGCATTTT.

The rearrangement joins TRBV29-1 to TRBJ2-7; the D is unclear. The CDR3 runs to 11 residues. Trimming shortened V by 5 bases and J by 2 bases, and 7 bases separated the two germline ends. Germline CDR1 reads SQVTM; CDR2 reads ANQGSEA. CDR3 bases: TGCAGCGTTCGCCTGACCTACGAGCAGTACTTC. Amino acid sequence: CSVRLTYEQYF.

The CDR3 is CASSLEGQGYEKLFF. DNA for the CDR3: TGTGCCAGCAGCTTGGAGGGACAGGGATATGAAAAACTGTTTTTT. The rearrangement links TRBV5-4 to TRBJ1-4; 9 bases match TRBD1. After removal of 0 bases from V and 6 bases from J, the junction contained 3 bases not matched to a gene. The CDR3 is made up of 15 amino acids. CDR1 and CDR2 (germline): SGHNT, YYREEE (reference sequence).

V usage is TRBV15 and J usage is TRBJ1-3; 7 bases map to TRBD1. V was clipped by 2 bases and J by 3 bases; unmatched bases: 7. The CDR3 spans 16 residues. The germline V gene encodes CDR1 LNHNV and CDR2 YYDKDF (reference sequence). The CDR3 DNA sequence: TGTGCCACCAGCAGAACCGACAGGGAACGTGGAAACACCATATATTTT. Protein: CATSRTDRERGNTIYF.